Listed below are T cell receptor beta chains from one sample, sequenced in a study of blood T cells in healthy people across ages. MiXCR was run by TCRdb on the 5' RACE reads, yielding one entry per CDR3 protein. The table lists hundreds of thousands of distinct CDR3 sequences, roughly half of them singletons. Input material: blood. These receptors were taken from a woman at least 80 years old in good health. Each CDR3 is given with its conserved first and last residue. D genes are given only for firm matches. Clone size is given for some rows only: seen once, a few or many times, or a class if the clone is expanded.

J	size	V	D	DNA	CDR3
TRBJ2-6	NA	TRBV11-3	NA	TGTGCCAGCAGCCCGGACCCCAACTCTGGGGCCAACGTCCTGACTTTC	CASSPDPNSGANVLTF
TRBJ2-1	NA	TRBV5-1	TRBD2	TGCGCCAGCAGCTCCCAGTGGGAGGGAACCACCAATGAGCAGTTCTTC	CASSSQWEGTTNEQFF
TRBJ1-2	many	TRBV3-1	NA	TGTGCCAGCAGCCAACCCGGGCGAGGGCGTGGCTACACCTTC	CASSQPGRGRGYTF
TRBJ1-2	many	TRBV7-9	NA	TGTGCCAGCAGCTACGAGGGGGTTTATGGCTACACCTTC	CASSYEGVYGYTF
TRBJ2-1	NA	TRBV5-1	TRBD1	TGCGCCAGCAGCTCCGGACAGGGGGCATATGAGCAGTTCTTC	CASSSGQGAYEQFF
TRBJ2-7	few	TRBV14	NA	TGTGCCAGCAGCCAAGATATCTCCTCCTACAATGAGCAGTACTTC	CASSQDISSYNEQYF
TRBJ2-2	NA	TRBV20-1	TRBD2	TGCAGTGCTAGAGATAATAGCGGGGGGGACACCGGGGAGCTGTTTTTT	CSARDNSGGDTGELFF
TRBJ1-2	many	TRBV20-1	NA	TGCAGTGCTAGAGAGGGGGGAGACTATGGCTACACCTTC	CSAREGGDYGYTF
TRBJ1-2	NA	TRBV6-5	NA	TGTGCCAGTTACGCTTCCCAGGCGTTTGGCTACACCTTC	CASYASQAFGYTF
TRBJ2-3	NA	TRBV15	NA	TGTGCCACCAGCAGCCGGACTGAAGATACGCAGTATTTT	CATSSRTEDTQYF
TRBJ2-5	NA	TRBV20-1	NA	TGCAGTGGGGGAGCGGGCATCCAAGAGACCCAGTACTTC	CSGGAGIQETQYF
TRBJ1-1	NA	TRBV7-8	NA	TGTGCCAGCAGCTTAGTGGCCACTGAAGCTTTCTTT	CASSLVATEAFF
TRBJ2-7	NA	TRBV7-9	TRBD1	TGTGCCAGCAGCTTAGACAGGGGGAACTACGAGCAGTACTTC	CASSLDRGNYEQYF
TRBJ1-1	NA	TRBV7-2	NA	TGTGCCAGCAGCTTGAGGTACGGGACTAACACTGAAGCTTTCTTT	CASSLRYGTNTEAFF
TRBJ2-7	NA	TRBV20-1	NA	TGCAGTGCTAGGGTGACAGGCCCCTCCTACGAGCAGTACTTC	CSARVTGPSYEQYF
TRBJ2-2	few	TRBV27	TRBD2	TGTGCCAGCTCTCTTTGGGGGAGGGCCCGGGCCGGGGAGCTGTTTTTT	CASSLWGRARAGELFF
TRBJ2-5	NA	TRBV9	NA	TGTGCCAGCAGCGTAGGGCCCGGGCATCCGGAGACCCAGTACTTC	CASSVGPGHPETQYF
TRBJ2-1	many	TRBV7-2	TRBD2	TGTGCCAGCAGCTCGAGCGGGACTAGTCAGAATGAGCAGTTCTTC	CASSSSGTSQNEQFF
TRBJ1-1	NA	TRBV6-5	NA	TGTGCCAGCAGTATCCCCCGCTCCTTTGGGACTGAAGCTTTCTTT	CASSIPRSFGTEAFF
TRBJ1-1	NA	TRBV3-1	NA	TGTGCCAGCAGCCAAGATGGCGTCTGGGAAGCTTTCTTT	CASSQDGVWEAFF
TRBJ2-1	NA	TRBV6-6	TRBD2	TGTGCCAGCAGCAAAGGGACTAGCGGGAGCGACAATGAGCAGTTCTTC	CASSKGTSGSDNEQFF
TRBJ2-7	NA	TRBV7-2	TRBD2	TGTGCCAGCAGCGTCGGACTAGCGGGGGCCTCCTACGAGCAGTACTTC	CASSVGLAGASYEQYF
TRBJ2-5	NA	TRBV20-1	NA	TGCAGTGCTAAGAACGGAGAGACCCAGTACTTC	CSAKNGETQYF
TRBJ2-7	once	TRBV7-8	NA	TGTGCCAGCAGCTTAGCGAGGCAGCCTACCTACGAGCAGTACTTC	CASSLARQPTYEQYF
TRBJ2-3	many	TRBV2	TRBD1	TGTGCCAGCAGTGAAGCCCAGGGGGCGGTCACAGATACGCAGTATTTT	CASSEAQGAVTDTQYF
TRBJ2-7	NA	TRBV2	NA	TGTGCCAGCAGTGTAAATCAGGGAGACGAGCAGTACTTC	CASSVNQGDEQYF
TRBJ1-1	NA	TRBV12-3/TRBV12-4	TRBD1	TGTGCCAGCAAAAGACAGGGACCCATGAACGCTGAAGCTTTCTTT	CASKRQGPMNAEAFF
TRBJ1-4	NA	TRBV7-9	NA	TGTGCCAGCAGCTCCAGACCAGCAACTAATGAAAAACTGTTTTTT	CASSSRPATNEKLFF
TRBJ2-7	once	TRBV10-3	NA	TGTGCCATCAGAACACTAGTGAACGAGCAGTACTTC	CAIRTLVNEQYF
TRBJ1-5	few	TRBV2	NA	TGTGCCAGCAGTGAAGTCAGGGAACAGCCCCAGCATTTT	CASSEVREQPQHF
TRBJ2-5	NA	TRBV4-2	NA	TGTGCCAGCAGCCAAGTTCTTAGCGTTTACAGTGAGCAGTACTTC	CASSQVLSVYSEQYF
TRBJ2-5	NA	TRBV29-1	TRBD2	TGCAGCGTGTTGGCGGGAGGGCCAGAGACCCAGTACTTC	CSVLAGGPETQYF
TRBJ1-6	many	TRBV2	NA	TGTGCCAGCAGTGAATCGGGTAGTTCCCTCGTCCACTTT	CASSESGSSLVHF
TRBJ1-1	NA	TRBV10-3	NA	TGTGCCATCAGTGAGGCAGGGGCGAACACTGAAGCTTTCTTT	CAISEAGANTEAFF
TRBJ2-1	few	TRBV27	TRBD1	TGTGCCAGCAGTTTTTTCGGACAGGGGGTTCATGAGCAGTTCTTC	CASSFFGQGVHEQFF
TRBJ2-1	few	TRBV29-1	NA	TGCAGCGTATTAGGGTTGTCGGAGTACAATGAGCAGTTCTTC	CSVLGLSEYNEQFF
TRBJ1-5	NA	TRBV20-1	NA	TGCAGTGCTAGAGATGGGGTTAGGGATCAGCCCCAGCATTTT	CSARDGVRDQPQHF
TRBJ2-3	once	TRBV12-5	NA	TGTGCTAGTGGTTATTCACCTAGTACAGATACGCAGTATTTT	CASGYSPSTDTQYF
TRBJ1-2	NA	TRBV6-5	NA	TGTGCCAGCAGTAAGACCGGGACAAACTATGGCTACACCTTC	CASSKTGTNYGYTF
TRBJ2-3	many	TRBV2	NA	TGTGCCAGCAGTGGGTCCAGCGGGCTCCCAGATACGCAGTATTTT	CASSGSSGLPDTQYF
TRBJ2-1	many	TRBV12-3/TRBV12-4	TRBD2	TGTGCCATCGGACTAGCGGAAGTATCGCGGTATCCGTTCTTC	CAIGLAEVSRYPFF
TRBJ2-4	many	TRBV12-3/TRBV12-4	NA	TGTGCCAGCAGTCCCAGGAAAAACATTCAGTACTTC	CASSPRKNIQYF
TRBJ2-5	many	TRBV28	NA	TGTGCCAGCAGTTTTCGGCTAGCCCTGAGGGAGACCCAGTACTTC	CASSFRLALRETQYF
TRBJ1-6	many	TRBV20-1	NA	TGCAGTGCTAGAGCCGGCACCTGGGGTTCACCCCTCCACTTT	CSARAGTWGSPLHF
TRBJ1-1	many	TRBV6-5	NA	TGTGCCAGCAGTTCTTTAACTGAAGCTTTCTTT	CASSSLTEAFF
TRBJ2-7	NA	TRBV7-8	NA	TGTGCCAGCACCCTTCCCGGGGGTACTTACGAGCAGTACTTC	CASTLPGGTYEQYF
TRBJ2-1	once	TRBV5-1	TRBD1	TGCGCCAGCAGCAGGGGACAGGGGGCCTACAATGAGCAGTTCTTC	CASSRGQGAYNEQFF